These T cell receptor beta chains were read from a single sample in a study of neurological immune-mediated disorders. TCRdb redid the calling of the 5' RACE reads with MiXCR, one entry per CDR3 protein. The table records 66,000 or so distinct CDR3 sequences, nearly 3.5% of them present only once. Specimen: PBMCs. The receptors derive from a man aged 40-49 years with multiple sclerosis. The CDR3 runs from the conserved cysteine through the conserved F or W. D genes are given only for firm matches.

J	V	D	CDR3
TRBJ2-3	TRBV7-9	TRBD2	CASSLERGPDTQYF
TRBJ2-5	TRBV6-6	TRBD2	CASSYSFAGVYQGTQYF
TRBJ2-1	TRBV20-1	TRBD2	CSASGGANNEQFF
TRBJ1-2	TRBV11-2	.	CASSEAGDYGYTF
TRBJ2-1	TRBV3-1	TRBD2	CASSLAGGLGNEQFF
TRBJ1-1	TRBV7-9	TRBD1	CASSWGQEAFF
TRBJ2-7	TRBV5-8	.	CASSLWGGDSVYEQYF
TRBJ2-5	TRBV7-8	.	CASSLGTLQETQYF
TRBJ2-7	TRBV6-6	TRBD2	CASSSPSGRDYEQYF
TRBJ1-2	TRBV29-1	.	CSDTGKGGNGYTF
TRBJ1-1	TRBV12-3/TRBV12-4	TRBD1	CASSLTGGASAFF
TRBJ2-7	TRBV5-6	TRBD1	CASSPDRGLREQYF
TRBJ1-3	TRBV14	.	CASSQEIQGNTIYF
TRBJ1-6	TRBV5-1	.	CASSLRATNSYNSPLHF
TRBJ2-7	TRBV20-1	TRBD2	CSASRYPGLAGEEAYEQYF
TRBJ1-4	TRBV5-8	.	CASSPRDSDNEKLFF
TRBJ1-4	TRBV2	.	CASSESGGREKLFF
TRBJ2-3	TRBV20-1	TRBD2	CSAGLTSGGNTQYF
TRBJ1-5	TRBV20-1	.	CSARGPSNQPQHF
TRBJ1-6	TRBV20-1	TRBD1	CSAREGGGPLNSPLHF
TRBJ1-2	TRBV7-9	.	CASSSGGGNYGYTF
TRBJ2-1	TRBV12-3/TRBV12-4	TRBD1	CASSGTGTYNEQFF
TRBJ1-4	TRBV5-1	.	CASSLGSGQVKLFF